This entry lists 2 T cell receptor beta chains sequenced from one sample in a study of liver allograft versus peripheral blood T cells. Looking at the study overall: Comparing T cell receptor repertoires in transplanted livers with those in recipients' peripheral blood was part of the design.

One entry per CDR3 protein, called by TCRdb with MiXCR from the reads. This repertoire shows about 8,400 distinct CDR3 sequences, under 20% found once; its top ten account for less than 30%. The receptor source for this set is a human patient who had a liver transplant. Some of the T cells may derive from the graft donor.

The table lists this clonotype with many counts. The chain uses TRBV7-9 and TRBJ1-1; D unclear. The CDR3 has 12 amino acids. The ends were cut back, 5 bases at V and 4 bases at J, with 8 bases in the middle. Germline values: CDR1 SEHNR, CDR2 FQNEAQ (reference sequence). CDR3 loop: CASSPTLTEAFF. Here the CDR3 DNA reads TGTGCCAGCAGCCCGACACTCACTGAAGCTTTCTTT.

This clonotype has only a few counts. The chain joins TRBV19 to TRBJ2-7; 8 bases agree with TRBD1. The germline V gene encodes CDR1 LNHDA and CDR2 SQIVND (reference sequence). Losses at the gene ends were 9 bases for V and 1 base for J; bases not matched to a gene: 2. The CDR3 has 12 residues. This CDR3 is CASRDRSYEQYF. As DNA, the CDR3 is TGTGCCAGCAGGGACAGGTCCTACGAGCAGTACTTC.